This is a list of T cell receptor beta chains from one sample in a study of PD-L1 blockade in urothelial cancer. Libraries were prepared by immunoSEQ multiplex PCR; TCRdb keeps only in-frame clonotypes and omits some of them. The table includes about 36,000 clones, 84% detected once. The source was PBMCs, collected around atezolizumab (anti-PD-L1) treatment. These receptors all stem from a middle-aged man with urothelial cancer. The CDR3 runs from the conserved cysteine through the conserved F or W. D genes are given only for firm matches. Rows give clone size only sometimes, using once, few, many, or a class for an expanded clone.

CASSGNPGAGDTEAFF	TGTGCCAGCAGCGGAAACCCCGGGGCAGGGGATACTGAAGCTTTCTTT	TRBV28	TRBJ1-1	.	.
CASSGRGRYEQYF	TGTGCCAGCAGCGGCCGCGGGAGATACGAGCAGTACTTC	TRBV7-2	TRBJ2-7	TRBD2	.
CASSLLPYGNTEAFF	TGTGCCAGCAGCTTGCTTCCCTATGGTAACACTGAAGCTTTCTTT	TRBV5-8	TRBJ1-1	.	.
CASSLEPTGRTGELFF	TGTGCCAGCAGTTTAGAGCCTACAGGGAGAACCGGGGAGCTGTTTTTT	TRBV27	TRBJ2-2	.	.
CASSRGLQGATHGWYF	TGTGCCAGCAGCAGGGGGCTGCAGGGGGCGACACACGGGTGGTACTTC	TRBV5-6	TRBJ2-7	TRBD1	.
CASSGDRNTGELFF	TGTGCCAGTAGTGGAGACAGGAACACCGGGGAGCTGTTTTTT	TRBV19	TRBJ2-2	.	.
CASSARHLAGKNTGELFF	TGTGCCAGCAGCGCCCGACACCTAGCCGGGAAGAACACCGGGGAGCTGTTTTTT	TRBV13	TRBJ2-2	.	.
CAWSVWDRGDNQPQHF	TGTGCCTGGAGTGTATGGGACAGGGGTGACAATCAGCCCCAGCATTTT	TRBV30	TRBJ1-5	TRBD1	.
CASSLRGTGPYNEQFF	TGTGCCAGCAGCTTGAGAGGGACAGGGCCCTACAATGAGCAGTTCTTC	TRBV11-3	TRBJ2-1	TRBD1	.
CASTPVVSRNTEAFF	TGTGCCAGCACCCCGGTGGTGTCAAGGAACACTGAAGCTTTCTTT	TRBV27	TRBJ1-1	.	once
CAWSTGQGRSKGGYTF	TGTGCCTGGAGTACTGGACAGGGGAGGTCTAAAGGTGGCTACACCTTC	TRBV30	TRBJ1-2	TRBD1	few
CASSQQLAGVHEQYF	TGCGCCAGCAGCCAGCAACTAGCGGGAGTTCACGAGCAGTACTTC	TRBV4-3	TRBJ2-7	TRBD2	.
CASKAGHSYNEQFF	TGTGCCAGTAAAGCGGGACACTCCTACAATGAGCAGTTCTTC	TRBV19	TRBJ2-1	.	.
CASSQDPGLAGELGSYEQYF	TGCGCCAGCAGCCAAGACCCGGGACTAGCGGGAGAGTTGGGGTCCTACGAGCAGTACTTC	TRBV4-1	TRBJ2-7	TRBD2	.
CAWSVLDFRSYEQFF	TGTGCCTGGAGTGTACTGGACTTCCGAAGTTATGAGCAGTTCTTC	TRBV30	TRBJ2-1	.	.
CASSVAETSGVYEQYF	TGTGCCAGCAGCGTAGCTGAGACTAGCGGGGTTTACGAGCAGTACTTC	TRBV9	TRBJ2-7	TRBD2	.
CASSLLSSTDTQYF	TGCGCCAGCAGCTTATTGTCAAGCACAGATACGCAGTATTTT	TRBV5-1	TRBJ2-3	.	.
CASSPLQGRIQYF	TGTGCCAGCAGCCCCCTGCAGGGCCGGATTCAGTACTTC	TRBV7-8	TRBJ2-4	.	.
CASSREGASNQPQHF	TGCGCCAGCAGCCGCGAAGGGGCAAGCAATCAGCCCCAGCATTTT	TRBV5-1	TRBJ1-5	.	.
CASSPGQRQETQYF	TGTGCCAGCTCACCTGGACAGAGACAAGAGACCCAGTACTTC	TRBV18	TRBJ2-5	.	.
CASSRNTGTDNQPQHF	TGTGCCAGCAGCCGAAATACAGGAACGGATAATCAGCCCCAGCATTTT	TRBV28	TRBJ1-5	.	once
CSSLPGVGVTEAFF	TGCAGCTCTCTACCAGGGGTAGGGGTCACTGAAGCTTTCTTT	TRBV29-1	TRBJ1-1	.	.
CASRAITGGWAYEQYF	TGTGCCAGCAGAGCTATCACAGGAGGGTGGGCCTACGAGCAGTACTTC	TRBV5-8	TRBJ2-7	.	once
CSVDTGGVETQYF	TGCAGCGTCGATACAGGGGGCGTTGAGACCCAGTACTTC	TRBV29-1	TRBJ2-5	TRBD1	.
CASSLEVGSGRSRTDTQYF	TGTGCCAGCAGCTTGGAGGTGGGTAGCGGGAGATCGAGGACAGATACGCAGTATTTT	TRBV5-5	TRBJ2-3	TRBD2	.
CASSTGLIRQFF	TGTGCCAGCAGTACGGGACTAATTCGACAGTTCTTC	TRBV28	TRBJ2-1	TRBD2	.
CASRWDGTVGEKLFF	TGTGCCAGCAGATGGGACGGGACAGTGGGGGAAAAACTGTTTTTT	TRBV6-5	TRBJ1-4	TRBD1	.
CASSLTGGTPRGGYTF	TGTGCCAGCAGCTTAACTGGCGGGACGCCCAGAGGGGGCTACACCTTC	TRBV7-3	TRBJ1-2	.	once
CSVSSGSGETQYF	TGCAGCGTTTCTAGCGGGAGTGGAGAGACCCAGTACTTC	TRBV29-1	TRBJ2-5	TRBD2	.
CASSNLAGASYEQYF	TGTGCCAGCAGCAACCTAGCGGGGGCCTCCTACGAGCAGTACTTC	TRBV2	TRBJ2-7	TRBD2	once
CASSDGTGANVLTF	TGTGCCAGCAGTGACGGTACTGGGGCCAACGTCCTGACTTTC	TRBV2	TRBJ2-6	.	.
CASSLFGAGVYNEQFF	TGTGCCAGCAGCTTATTCGGAGCGGGAGTCTACAATGAGCAGTTCTTC	TRBV7-3	TRBJ2-1	TRBD2	.
CASSISPGMITEAFF	TGTGCCAGTAGTATCTCCCCAGGGATGATCACTGAAGCTTTCTTT	TRBV19	TRBJ1-1	.	.
CAWSGSTPGYTF	TGTGCCTGGAGTGGATCTACTCCTGGCTACACCTTC	TRBV30	TRBJ1-2	.	.
CASSSPLPGQGSGQPQHF	TGTGCCAGCAGTTCCCCTCTCCCGGGACAGGGGTCGGGTCAGCCCCAGCATTTT	TRBV28	TRBJ1-5	TRBD1	.
CASKYRTYGYTF	TGTGCCAGCAAGTACAGAACCTATGGCTACACCTTC	TRBV28	TRBJ1-2	.	.
CAISEGLAGNEQFF	TGTGCCATCAGTGAAGGACTAGCCGGCAATGAGCAGTTCTTC	TRBV10-3	TRBJ2-1	TRBD2	.
CASSEPGSDKNIQYF	TGTGCCAGCAGTGAACCAGGATCTGACAAAAACATTCAGTACTTC	TRBV6-1	TRBJ2-4	.	few
CASSGRPSYEQYF	TGTGCCAGCAGCGGGAGGCCCTCCTACGAGCAGTACTTC	TRBV6-1	TRBJ2-7	TRBD2	.
CASSGGDSTDTQYF	TGCGCCAGCAGCGGGGGGGACTCCACAGATACGCAGTATTTT	TRBV5-1	TRBJ2-3	TRBD2	.